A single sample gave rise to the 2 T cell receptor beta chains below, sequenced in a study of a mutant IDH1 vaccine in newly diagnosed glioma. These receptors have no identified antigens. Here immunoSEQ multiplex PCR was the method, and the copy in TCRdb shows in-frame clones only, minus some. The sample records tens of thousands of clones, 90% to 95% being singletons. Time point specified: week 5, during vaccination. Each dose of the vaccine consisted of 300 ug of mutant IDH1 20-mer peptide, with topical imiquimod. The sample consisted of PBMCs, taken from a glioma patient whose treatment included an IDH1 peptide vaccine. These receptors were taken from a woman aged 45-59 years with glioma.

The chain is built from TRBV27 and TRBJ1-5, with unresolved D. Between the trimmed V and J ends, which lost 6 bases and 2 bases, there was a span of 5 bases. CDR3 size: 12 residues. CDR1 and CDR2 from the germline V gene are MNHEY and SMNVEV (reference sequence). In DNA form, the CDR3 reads TGTGCCAGCAGCCAGGGCAATCAGCCCCAGCATTTT. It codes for CASSQGNQPQHF.

This CDR3 is CASSSGRARYNEQFF. The CDR3 DNA reads as TGCGCCAGCTCTAGCGGGAGGGCCAGGTACAATGAGCAGTTCTTC. The chain couples TRBV5-1 to TRBJ2-1; TRBD2 matches at 12 bases. This CDR3 is 15 amino acids long. Trimming removed 7 bases from V and 4 bases from J; junction bases left unmatched: 6. The germline gives CDR1 SGHRS, CDR2 YFSETQ.